The 9 T cell receptor beta chains listed next were all sequenced from one sample in a study of T cell changes during pregnancy in multiple sclerosis. The data were produced by immunoSEQ multiplex PCR, yet TCRdb's version contains in-frame clones alone and is incomplete. The sample holds about 57,000 clones; more than 85% are singletons and the top ten take 3.6%. The sequenced sample was peripheral blood, obtained after pregnancy. The receptor source for this set is a female donor in good health, enrolled as a control in a pregnancy study.

On this clone itself: Within the sample, other DNA sequences also encode this same CDR3. This chain links TRBV28 with TRBJ1-5; TRBD1 aligns across 9 bases. Losses at the gene ends were 6 bases for V and 4 bases for J; bases not matched to a gene: 4. The CDR3 consists of 14 residues. Per the germline V gene, CDR1 is MDHEN and CDR2 is SYDVKM. This CDR3 reads CASSLDRGNQPQHF. The DNA for the CDR3 is TGTGCCAGCAGCCTGGACAGGGGAAATCAGCCCCAGCATTTT.

In DNA, the CDR3 is TGTGCCAGCGGACCCGGGAGACGTAATGAAAAACTGTTTTTT. This sequence encodes CASGPGRRNEKLFF. The rearrangement joins TRBV6-5 to TRBJ1-4, with D unclear. Trimming left V 8 bases short and J 4 bases short, with 14 bases between. The V gene's germline CDR1 is MNHEY and CDR2 SVGAGI. The CDR3 is 14 amino acids.

This clone was seen once. The gene calls are TRBV5-5 and TRBJ2-7, with 7 bases fitting TRBD1. After removal of 6 bases from V and 3 bases from J, the junction contained 15 bases not matched to a gene. The CDR3 is 16 amino acids. The germline V gene encodes CDR1 SGHKS and CDR2 YYEKEE (reference sequence). The CDR3 nucleotides are TGTGCCAGCACCTTCTCCCTTGGGACAGACAACTACGAGCAGTACTTC. This translates into CASTFSLGTDNYEQYF.

This chain links TRBV19 with TRBJ2-7, with D tentatively TRBD1 (5 bases). Germline lookup yields CDR1 LNHDA and CDR2 SQIVND (reference sequence). CDR3 size: 15 residues. Trimming took off 3 bases at V and 4 bases at J, with 16 bases between the two ends. The CDR3 DNA sequence: TGTGCCAGTAGTATCTCGCAGGGATCTTTGTACGAGCAGTACTTC. It specifies CASSISQGSLYEQYF.

V usage is TRBV6-5 and J usage is TRBJ1-2, with TRBD1 matching over 8 bases. CDR1 is MNHEY, CDR2 SVGAGI, per germline. The V and J ends lost 5 bases and 8 bases, in that order; junction bases with no gene match: 10. This CDR3 is built from 14 residues. The DNA of the CDR3 is TGTGCCAGCAGTGGACAGGGAGGAGGAAGCGGCTACACCTTC. Amino acids: CASSGQGGGSGYTF.

The chain joins TRBV9 to TRBJ2-3; 7 bases are a match to TRBD1. The CDR3 loop spans 14 amino acids. Germline CDR1 reads SGDLS; CDR2 reads YYNGEE. V dropped 0 bases and J dropped 4; count of bases not matched to a gene: 2. The CDR3 DNA reads TGTGCCAGCAGCGTAGCGACAGGGTCAGATACGCAGTATTTT. Its protein product is CASSVATGSDTQYF.

This chain joins TRBV4-3 and TRBJ2-7; 9 bases align to TRBD2. The CDR3 runs to 15 residues. V lost 0 bases to trimming and J lost 3 bases; unmatched junction nucleotides: 3. Germline lookup yields CDR1 LGHNA and CDR2 YSLEER. The CDR3 protein is CASSQEASGDYEQYF. CDR3 nucleotide sequence: TGCGCCAGCAGCCAAGAGGCTAGCGGGGACTACGAGCAGTACTTC.

V is TRBV27 and J is TRBJ2-7, with TRBD1 as a possible D gene (5 bases). V was pared by 6 bases and J by 5 bases, with 11 bases between. The germline CDR1 and CDR2 sequences are MNHEY and SMNVEV (reference sequence). The CDR3 spans 12 residues. CDR3 residues: CASRDSPHEQYF. CDR3 DNA: TGTGCCAGCAGAGACAGTCCCCACGAGCAGTACTTC.

The V call is TRBV2, the J call TRBJ2-4; TRBD2 matches 7 bases. With V trimmed by 2 bases and J by 3 bases, 1 base remained unmatched. This CDR3 region has 14 residues. Germline V CDR1 and CDR2: SNHLY, FYNNEI. CDR3 residues: CASSEPGGKNIQYF. The CDR3 coding sequence is TGTGCCAGCAGTGAACCGGGGGGCAAAAACATTCAGTACTTC.